Described below is a single T cell receptor beta chain sequence and its context. The sample contains more than one DNA sequence encoding this CDR3. This record comes from a study of Ad26.COV2.S vaccination and SARS-CoV-2 variants. Produced via immunoSEQ multiplex PCR; TCRdb's table is partial and in-frame only. The profile shows more than 300,000 clones, just over 85% of them singletons. The treatment is: 19 received Ad26.COV2.S at low or high dose, single or two shots; about 5 received placebo; per-sample allocation not given. After the first vaccine or placebo injection, samples were drawn on day 63. The CDR3 runs to 13 residues. The V end lost 6 bases, the J end lost 4 bases, and 12 bases lay between the germline ends. Germline V CDR1 and CDR2: MNHEY, SVGAGI.

The gene calls are TRBV6-5 and TRBJ1-2, with D possibly being TRBD1 (6 bases). The sequencing used peripheral blood, collected in a trial of Ad26.COV2.S vaccine versus placebo. The sequence was obtained from a person between 18 and 65 years old who received the Ad26.COV2.S COVID-19 vaccine or a placebo. Written as DNA, the CDR3 is TGTGCCAGCAGCCCAGGACAGCTCTATGGCTACACCTTC. Translated: CASSPGQLYGYTF.